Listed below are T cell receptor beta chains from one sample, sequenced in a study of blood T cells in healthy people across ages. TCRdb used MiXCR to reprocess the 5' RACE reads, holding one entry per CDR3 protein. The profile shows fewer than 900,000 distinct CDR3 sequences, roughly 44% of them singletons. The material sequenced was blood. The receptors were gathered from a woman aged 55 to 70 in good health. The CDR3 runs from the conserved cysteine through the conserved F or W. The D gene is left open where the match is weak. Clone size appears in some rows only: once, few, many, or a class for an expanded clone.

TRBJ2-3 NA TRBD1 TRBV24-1 TGTGCCACCCAGGGACAGACAATCACAGATACGCAGTATTTT CATQGQTITDTQYF
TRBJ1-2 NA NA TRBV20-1 TGCAGTGCTAGAGATGAGGGTCGCACTAACTATGGCTACACCTTC CSARDEGRTNYGYTF
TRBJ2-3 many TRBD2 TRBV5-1 TGCGCCAGCAGCTTGGGGACTAGCGGGAGTCTGACAGATACGCAGTATTTT CASSLGTSGSLTDTQYF
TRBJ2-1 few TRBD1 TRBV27 TGTGCCAGCACCCACGGACAGGGGTATGAGCAGTTCTTC CASTHGQGYEQFF
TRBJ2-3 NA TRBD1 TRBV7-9 TGTGCCAGCAGTCGGACAGGGACGGATACGCAGTATTTT CASSRTGTDTQYF
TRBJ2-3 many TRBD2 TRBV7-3 TGTGCCAGCAGCTTAAGGGGGGGAAGCACAGATACGCAGTATTTT CASSLRGGSTDTQYF
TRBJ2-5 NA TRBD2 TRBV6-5 TGTGCCACCGGTGGACTGGCCAGAGCGGGGGAGCAGTACTTC CATGGLARAGEQYF
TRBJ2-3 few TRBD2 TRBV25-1 TGTGCCAGCAGTGAATCGAGCGGGATCCACAGCACAGATACGCAGTATTTT CASSESSGIHSTDTQYF
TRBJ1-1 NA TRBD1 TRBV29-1 TGCAGCTCCCTCCCCCGGACAGGGCAGAACACTGAAGCTTTCTTT CSSLPRTGQNTEAFF
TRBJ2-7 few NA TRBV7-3 TGTGCCAGCAGCCCGGGGACCTACGGTTCCGGCGAGCAGTACTTC CASSPGTYGSGEQYF
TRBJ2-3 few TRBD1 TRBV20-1 TGCAGTGCACCGGACAGGAGCGTCACAGATACGCAGTATTTT CSAPDRSVTDTQYF
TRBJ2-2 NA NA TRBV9 TGTGCCAGCAGCCCGACCCCGAACAGGCACTCCGGGGAGCTGTTTTTT CASSPTPNRHSGELFF
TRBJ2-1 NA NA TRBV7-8 TGTGCCAGCAGCCTGGGGAACGTCAATGAGCAGTTCTTC CASSLGNVNEQFF
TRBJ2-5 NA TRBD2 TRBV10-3 TGTGCCATCAGTTCACGAGCGGGAGGGGAAGAGCAGTACTTC CAISSRAGGEEQYF
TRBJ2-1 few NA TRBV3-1 TGTGCCAGCAGCCAAGATCAGCGGCGTTACAATGAGCAGTTCTTC CASSQDQRRYNEQFF
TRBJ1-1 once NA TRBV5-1 TGCGCCAGCAAACGCGGAGGAGGCACTGAAGCTTTCTTT CASKRGGGTEAFF
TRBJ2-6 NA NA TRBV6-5 TGTGCCAGCAGTTACACGGTCACTGGGGCCAACGTCCTGACTTTC CASSYTVTGANVLTF
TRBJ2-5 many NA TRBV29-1 TGCAGCGTTGGGACAGAGGCCCGGACCCAGTACTTC CSVGTEARTQYF
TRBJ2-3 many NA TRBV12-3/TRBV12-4 TGTGCCAGCAGTTTGGCGAATACGCAGTATTTT CASSLANTQYF
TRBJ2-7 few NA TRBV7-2 TGTGCCAGCAGCTCGGGGTATCTGACCTACGAGCAGTACTTC CASSSGYLTYEQYF
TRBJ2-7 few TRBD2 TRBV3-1 TGTGCCAGCAGCCATTCAGGACTAGCTACCCACGAGCAGTACTTC CASSHSGLATHEQYF